These 29 T cell receptor beta chains came from one sample sequenced in a study of T-cell reconstitution after alpha-beta-depleted transplantation in children. The library targeted TCRbeta and was prepared with unique molecular identifiers. MiXCR was run by TCRdb on the PCR reads, yielding one entry per CDR3 protein. In the table there are about 610,000 distinct CDR3 sequences, approximately 30% of which are singletons. The source was PBMCs, collected before TCRalphabeta/CD19-depleted stem cell transplant. The receptors come from a boy in the first two years of life with Wiskott-Aldrich syndrome, due to receive a stem cell transplant.

The chain employs TRBV10-3 and TRBJ1-3, with TRBD1 matching 7 bases. CDR3 length: 14 residues. Germline CDR1 and CDR2: ENHRY and SYGVKD. V was pared by 6 bases and J by 4 bases, with 6 bases of the junction left unmatched. CDR3 residues: CAISRQGAGNTIYF. The CDR3 bases are TGTGCCATCAGCAGACAGGGCGCCGGAAACACCATATATTTT.

This clonotype was seen a handful of times. The CDR3 bases are TGTGCCAGCAGCTTCGGACGCGTCACAGATACGCAGTATTTT. This encodes CASSFGRVTDTQYF. The gene calls are TRBV9 and TRBJ2-3; D gene unclear. V was trimmed by 4 bases and J by 2 bases, leaving 11 bases between them. The CDR3 is 14 amino acids. Looked up from germline, CDR1 is SGDLS and CDR2 is YYNGEE.

The genes are TRBV20-1 and TRBJ2-3, with D possibly matching TRBD2 (6 bases). Trimming left V 0 bases short and J 5 bases short, with 12 bases between. There are 14 residues in the CDR3. Germline V gives CDR1 DFQATT, CDR2 SNEGSKA (reference sequence). This CDR3 is CSARDIRTKDTQYF. The CDR3 bases are TGCAGTGCTAGAGATATACGGACTAAAGATACGCAGTATTTT.

In its sample, this clonotype was seen a few times. The chain uses TRBV5-1 and TRBJ2-1, with 9 bases that match TRBD1. There are 15 residues in the CDR3. Germline V gives CDR1 SGHRS, CDR2 YFSETQ. After removal of 4 bases from V and 5 bases from J, the junction contained 7 bases not matched to a gene. DNA of the CDR3: TGCGCCAGCAGCGGAGGACAGGGGTGGGACAATGAGCAGTTCTTC. Its translation is CASSGGQGWDNEQFF.

The chain combines TRBV11-2 with TRBJ2-7, with 12 bases identical to TRBD2. Germline loops: CDR1 SGHAT, CDR2 FQNNGV. The CDR3 totals 19 residues. Unmatched junction bases numbered 11, after V lost 2 bases and J lost 0 bases. CDR3 residues: CASSLSSSGRGGTSYEQYF. Written as DNA, the CDR3 is TGTGCCAGCAGCTTAAGTTCTAGCGGGAGGGGAGGGACCTCCTACGAGCAGTACTTC.

This chain connects TRBV7-2 to TRBJ2-7; D may match TRBD1 or TRBD2 (5 bases each). Germline V lookup: CDR1 SGHTA, CDR2 FQGNSA. Between the trimmed V and J ends, which lost 5 bases and 4 bases, there was a span of 18 bases. The CDR3 has 15 residues. This CDR3 is CASSPGAGLEYEQYF. The CDR3 nucleotides read TGTGCCAGCAGCCCCGGGGCAGGGTTAGAATACGAGCAGTACTTC. Using reference TRBV7-2 and TRBJ2-7 for the parts outside the CDR3, the full variable domain is GAGVSQSPSNKVTEKGKDVELRCDPISGHTALYWYRQSLGQGLEFLIYFQGNSAPDKSGLPSDRFSAERTGGSVSTLTIQRTQQEDSAVYLCASSPGAGLEYEQYFGPGTRLTVT.

The table lists this clonotype with a few counts. The V and J genes are TRBV20-1 and TRBJ1-2, with 9 bases matching TRBD1. The J segment lost 4 bases and the V segment lost 2 bases, leaving 5 bases of the junction unmatched. The CDR3 covers 14 residues. Germline V gene data show CDR1 as DFQATT and CDR2 as SNEGSKA (reference sequence). The CDR3 DNA sequence: TGCAGTGCTAGAACGGGGGACAGGGTCTATGGCTACACCTTC. Translated: CSARTGDRVYGYTF.

This clonotype was found a few times. CDR3 coding DNA: TGTGCCAGCAGCTTAGTGTGGCGGGAGATGTTTGATACGCAGTATTTT. It translates to CASSLVWREMFDTQYF. The chain has TRBV11-2 and TRBJ2-3, with 7 positions matching TRBD2. V dropped 1 base and J dropped 6; count of bases not matched to a gene: 10. Germline values: CDR1 SGHAT, CDR2 FQNNGV. This CDR3 has 16 residues.

This clonotype appeared a few times. The chain links TRBV20-1 to TRBJ2-1; no firm D call. This CDR3 contains 16 residues. CDR1 DFQATT and CDR2 SNEGSKA come from the germline V gene (reference sequence). Between the trimmed V and J ends, which lost 2 bases and 8 bases, there was a span of 22 bases. CDR3 in DNA: TGCAGTGCTAGACCCAAGCAGCCGCGAAGGGAAGATGAGCAGTTCTTC. This translates into CSARPKQPRREDEQFF.

The chain employs TRBV29-1 and TRBJ2-3; 7 bases agree with TRBD2. Losses at the gene ends were 7 bases for V and 2 bases for J; bases not matched to a gene: 9. Germline loops: CDR1 SQVTM, CDR2 ANQGSEA. The CDR3 consists of 14 residues. The DNA for the CDR3 is TGCAGCGCCCCCGGGGGAGGGAACACAGATACGCAGTATTTT. Protein: CSAPGGGNTDTQYF.

The chain is built from TRBV5-1 and TRBJ2-7; D not resolved. Trimming left V 0 bases short and J 1 base short, with 5 bases between. Germline V gives CDR1 SGHRS, CDR2 YFSETQ. CDR3 length equals 13 residues. DNA for the CDR3: TGCGCCAGCAGCTTGGAGTTTTCCTACGAGCAGTACTTC. It yields the protein CASSLEFSYEQYF.

This rearrangement joins TRBV5-6 to TRBJ2-3, with D possibly being TRBD1 (6 bases). The V gene lost 2 bases and the J gene lost 4 bases, with 8 bases spanning the gap. CDR3 length equals 13 residues. Germline assignment: CDR1 SGHDT and CDR2 YYEEEE. The CDR3 DNA reads TGTGCCAGCAGCTTACAGGGCCCAGATACGCAGTATTTT. Its translation: CASSLQGPDTQYF.

The chain has TRBV20-1 and TRBJ1-4; weak D call: TRBD1 (5 bases). The length of the CDR3 is 16 residues. V was clipped by 1 base and J by 3 bases, with 15 bases between them. Germline V gene sequence: CDR1 DFQATT, CDR2 SNEGSKA (reference sequence). The CDR3 nucleotides read TGCAGTGCTAGAGTCTTTGACAGCCTCCCTAATGAAAAACTGTTTTTT. Amino acid sequence: CSARVFDSLPNEKLFF.

The V and J genes are TRBV7-2 and TRBJ1-2, with D perhaps matching TRBD1 (5 bases). V lost 1 base to trimming and J lost 4 bases, with 10 bases between them. The CDR3 has 14 residues. Germline CDR1 is SGHTA and CDR2 is FQGNSA. The CDR3 bases are TGTGCCAGCAGCTTAGATAGGGGAGGCTATGGCTACACCTTC. This translates into CASSLDRGGYGYTF.

The rearrangement joins TRBV12-3 or TRBV12-4 to TRBJ1-2; 8 nucleotides line up with TRBD1. The CDR3 totals 14 residues. Unmatched junction bases numbered 4, after V lost 7 bases and J lost 0 bases. In DNA form, the CDR3 reads TGTGCCAGCACGGGACAGGAAGCTAACTATGGCTACACCTTC. It yields the protein CASTGQEANYGYTF.

This chain connects TRBV2 to TRBJ2-3, with D perhaps matching TRBD1 (6 bases). The CDR3 sequence is 15 residues long. CDR1 SNHLY and CDR2 FYNNEI come from the germline V gene. The V and J ends lost 3 bases and 5 bases respectively, with 15 bases between them. Here the CDR3 DNA reads TGTGCCAGCAGTGATGGGGGCGGCCGGGGAGATACGCAGTATTTT. Encoded protein: CASSDGGGRGDTQYF. Full variable domain (rest looked up from reference TRBV2 and TRBJ2-3): EPEVTQTPSHQVTQMGQEVILRCVPISNHLYFYWYRQILGQKVEFLVSFYNNEISEKSEIFDDQFSVERPDGSNFTLKIRSTKLEDSAMYFCASSDGGGRGDTQYFGPGTRLTVL.

This clonotype was seen a few times. The V call is TRBV19, the J call TRBJ2-5, with D perhaps TRBD2 (5 bases). The CDR3 spans 13 residues. The ends were cut back, 2 bases at V and 5 bases at J, with 9 bases in the middle. Germline CDR1 is LNHDA and CDR2 is SQIVND (reference sequence). CDR3 loop: CASSIRGKETQYF. In DNA, the CDR3 is TGTGCCAGTAGTATACGGGGAAAGGAGACCCAGTACTTC.

The chain carries TRBV20-1 and TRBJ1-1; TRBD1 agrees at 10 bases. The J segment lost 4 bases and the V segment lost 6 bases, leaving 5 bases of the junction unmatched. This CDR3 has 13 residues. Looked up from germline, CDR1 is DFQATT and CDR2 is SNEGSKA (reference sequence). DNA for the CDR3: TGCAGTGCCCGGGACAGGGGATCCACTGAAGCTTTCTTT. Its protein product is CSARDRGSTEAFF.

This clonotype was seen a handful of times. The chain is built from TRBV12-5 and TRBJ1-5; D unresolved. CDR3 size: 14 residues. The ends were cut back, 7 bases at V and 0 bases at J, with 10 bases in the middle. In germline, CDR1 is LGHNT, CDR2 FRNRAP. This CDR3 reads CASEGGYSNQPQHF. For the CDR3, the DNA is TGTGCTAGTGAGGGAGGATATAGCAATCAGCCCCAGCATTTT.

The gene calls are TRBV5-1 and TRBJ2-5; tentatively, D is TRBD2 (5 bases). The ends were cut back, 4 bases at V and 0 bases at J, with 10 bases in the middle. The CDR3 is 14 amino acids. Germline loops: CDR1 SGHRS, CDR2 YFSETQ. CDR3 loop: CASSGESYQETQYF. As DNA, the CDR3 is TGCGCCAGCAGCGGGGAGTCGTACCAAGAGACCCAGTACTTC.

This chain connects TRBV3-1 to TRBJ2-7; D unresolved. V was shortened by 3 bases and J by 1 base, with 7 bases between the two germline ends. Germline values: CDR1 LGHDT, CDR2 YNNKEL (reference sequence). The CDR3 consists of 13 residues. The CDR3 DNA reads TGTGCCAGCAGCCATCAGTCATCCTACGAGCAGTACTTC. It specifies CASSHQSSYEQYF.

In its sample, this clonotype was seen a few times. The rearrangement uses TRBV10-3 and TRBJ2-2; perhaps D is TRBD1 or TRBD2 (5 bases each). The CDR3 loop spans 15 amino acids. V was pared by 4 bases and J by 0 bases, with 9 bases between. Germline loops: CDR1 ENHRY, CDR2 SYGVKD. This CDR3 reads CAISAGTTNTGELFF. DNA of the CDR3: TGTGCCATCAGTGCCGGGACGACGAACACCGGGGAGCTGTTTTTT.

V gene TRBV7-9 combines with J gene TRBJ2-5; TRBD2 matches 12 bases. Germline CDR1 reads SEHNR; CDR2 reads FQNEAQ (reference sequence). This CDR3 region has 17 residues. Trimming removed 5 bases from V and 4 bases from J; junction bases left unmatched: 11. CDR3 sequence: CASSPYLAGGPLETQYF. CDR3 nucleotide sequence: TGTGCCAGCAGCCCCTATCTAGCGGGAGGGCCCTTAGAGACCCAGTACTTC.

This clonotype showed up just a few times. The chain links TRBV20-1 to TRBJ2-3; TRBD2 agrees at 8 bases. Per the germline V gene, CDR1 is DFQATT and CDR2 is SNEGSKA (reference sequence). CDR3 length equals 13 residues. V was clipped by 3 bases and J by 5 bases; unmatched bases: 4. This chain's CDR3 is CSASGRAGDTQYF. CDR3 nucleotides: TGCAGTGCTAGCGGGAGGGCCGGAGATACGCAGTATTTT.

CDR3 in DNA: TGTGCCAGCAGTGACCGAGGGGCAGGGAACACTGAAGCTTTCTTT. It yields the protein CASSDRGAGNTEAFF. The V call is TRBV6-1, the J call TRBJ1-1, with D maybe TRBD1 (5 bases). The CDR3 spans 15 residues. Germline V gene data show CDR1 as MNHNS and CDR2 as SASEGT. Trimming left V 3 bases short and J 1 base short, with 12 bases between.

This sequence joins TRBV20-1 and TRBJ1-1, with no clear D. Germline lookup yields CDR1 DFQATT and CDR2 SNEGSKA (reference sequence). Trimming took off 0 bases at V and 0 bases at J, with 8 bases between the two ends. CDR3 length equals 14 residues. The CDR3 protein is CSARDGSMNTEAFF. DNA for the CDR3: TGCAGTGCTAGAGATGGCAGCATGAACACTGAAGCTTTCTTT.

This clonotype was recorded a few times. The chain joins TRBV15 to TRBJ2-5; no definite D call. Trimming left V 0 bases short and J 5 bases short, with 7 bases between. The CDR3 sequence is 13 residues long. The germline gives CDR1 LNHNV, CDR2 YYDKDF (reference sequence). CDR3 sequence: CATSRDPVETQYF. The CDR3 region has the DNA TGTGCCACCAGCAGAGATCCAGTGGAGACCCAGTACTTC.

This clonotype was seen only once. J is TRBJ2-6 and V is TRBV6-1; D is unresolved. The CDR3 consists of 16 residues. Germline-derived CDR1 and CDR2 are MNHNS and SASEGT. V was pared by 9 bases and J by 1 base, with 16 bases between. The CDR3, as DNA: TGTGCCAGTACAACACGGGTAACGTCTGGGGCCAACGTCCTGACTTTC. Translation: CASTTRVTSGANVLTF.

The chain has TRBV12-3 or TRBV12-4 and TRBJ2-3; maybe TRBD2 (7 bases). The CDR3 runs 15 residues. The V gene lost 2 bases and the J gene lost 2 bases, with 11 bases spanning the gap. The CDR3 DNA reads as TGTGCCAGCAGTTTACTGGGGGGGGCCACAGATACGCAGTATTTT. It is translated as CASSLLGGATDTQYF.